Below, 7 T cell receptor beta chains from the same sample are listed, as sequenced in a study of T cell responses to AZD1222 COVID-19 vaccine. Some clones are missing from TCRdb's copy, which holds only in-frame ones; the method was immunoSEQ multiplex PCR. The profile shows under 200,000 clones, 85% to 95% of them singletons. Sequencing used peripheral blood, obtained on day 0 of AZD1222 vaccination. These receptors were taken from an adult in good health.

The chain carries TRBV6-2 or TRBV6-3 and TRBJ1-5; 8 bases match TRBD1. V trimming: 1 base; J trimming: 3 bases; junction bases outside the gene matches: 8. The CDR3 is 17 residues long. CDR1 and CDR2 from the germline V gene are MNHEY and SVGEGT. This CDR3 is CASSYWGQASSNQPQHF. CDR3 in DNA: TGTGCCAGCAGTTACTGGGGACAGGCCTCCTCCAATCAGCCCCAGCATTTT.

The CDR3, as DNA: TGCGCCAGCAGCCTGTCCGGGACGGAAAATCAGCCCCAGCATTTT. Its translation is CASSLSGTENQPQHF. The V call is TRBV4-1, the J call TRBJ1-5, with D maybe TRBD1 (5 bases). This CDR3 has 15 amino acids. The germline V gene encodes CDR1 MGHRA and CDR2 YSYEKL. Trimming took off 4 bases at V and 4 bases at J, with 14 bases between the two ends.

In its sample, this clone was seen once. The gene calls are TRBV6-5 and TRBJ2-1; D possibly corresponds to TRBD1 (5 bases). The V end was cut by 4 bases, the J end by 8 bases, with 9 bases between. The CDR3 is 12 residues long. The germline gives CDR1 MNHEY, CDR2 SVGAGI. Written as DNA, the CDR3 is TGTGCCAGCAGTTCAGGGCGGCATGAGCAGTTCTTC. Translation: CASSSGRHEQFF.

The V gene is TRBV6-5, the J gene TRBJ1-2, with 7 bases that match TRBD1. The V segment lost 0 bases and the J segment 5 bases; nucleotides outside the gene matches: 6. CDR1 MNHEY and CDR2 SVGAGI come from the germline V gene. CDR3 length: 15 residues. The CDR3 DNA reads TGTGCCAGCAGTTACTCGATTCAGGGGGTTTATGGCTACACCTTC. It codes for CASSYSIQGVYGYTF.

This chain joins TRBV27 and TRBJ1-6, with D tentatively TRBD1 (5 bases). V was cut by 6 bases and J by 8 bases, with 23 bases left in between. This CDR3 has 17 residues. The V gene's germline CDR1 is MNHEY and CDR2 SMNVEV (reference sequence). The CDR3 sequence is CASSPGSRVPWYSPLHF. The CDR3 coding sequence is TGTGCCAGCAGCCCCGGGTCCAGGGTGCCCTGGTATTCACCCCTCCACTTT.

The genes are TRBV10-3 and TRBJ2-1; 10 positions match TRBD2. The CDR3 has 13 amino acids. With 3 bases clipped from V and 12 bases from J, the junction kept 5 bases outside the gene matches. In germline, CDR1 is ENHRY, CDR2 SYGVKD. The CDR3 DNA sequence: TGTGCCATCAGTGAACCCGGACTAGCGGTGCAGTTCTTC. Encoded protein: CAISEPGLAVQFF.

This clone was seen once. The rearrangement joins TRBV11-2 to TRBJ2-7, with a weak D call TRBD2 (5 bases). There are 15 residues in the CDR3. V shed 5 bases and J shed 3 bases, with 17 bases lying between them. The germline gives CDR1 SGHAT, CDR2 FQNNGV. The CDR3 DNA reads as TGTGCCAGCAGCCCCCTGGGCAGACTATTCTACGAGCAGTACTTC. Translating gives CASSPLGRLFYEQYF.